Listed here are 8 T cell receptor beta chains from one sample, sequenced in a study of OX40 agonist ivuxolimab in advanced cancers. TCRdb's table, derived via immunoSEQ multiplex PCR, lists solely in-frame clones and lacks some. The sample contains around 75,000 clones, roughly 80% of which appear only once. Here the sequenced sample was CD4+ or CD8+ T cells sorted from blood, taken in a trial of the OX40 agonist ivuxolimab. Receptors originate from an adult with an advanced solid tumor such as melanoma, head and neck, liver or kidney cancer.

The rearrangement links TRBV14 to TRBJ2-1, with D maybe TRBD1 (5 bases). This CDR3 comprises 14 residues. The germline V gene has CDR1 SGHDN and CDR2 FVKESK. Trimming cost V 0 bases and J 6 bases, with 9 bases left between them. CDR3 sequence reads: CASSQEFRVNEQFF. CDR3 coding DNA: TGTGCCAGCAGCCAAGAGTTCAGGGTCAATGAGCAGTTCTTC.

The V call is TRBV6-6, the J call TRBJ1-5; D not certain. The V end was cut by 2 bases, the J end by 2 bases, with 10 bases between. The germline CDR1 and CDR2 sequences are MNHNY and SVGAGI (reference sequence). The CDR3 has 15 amino acids. The CDR3 loop is CASSYEGVGNQPQHF. The CDR3 bases are TGTGCCAGCAGTTACGAAGGAGTGGGCAATCAGCCCCAGCATTTT.

The J gene is TRBJ1-6, the V gene TRBV28; TRBD1 agrees at 11 bases. V dropped 2 bases and J dropped 10; count of bases not matched to a gene: 1. The germline V gene has CDR1 MDHEN and CDR2 SYDVKM. This CDR3 has 14 residues. CDR3 nucleotide sequence: TGTGCCAGCAGTTTAGGGACAGGGGGATCACCCCTCCACTTT. Its translation is CASSLGTGGSPLHF.

The genes are TRBV27 and TRBJ1-1; a weak D match, TRBD1 (6 bases). Germline CDR1 and CDR2: MNHEY and SMNVEV (reference sequence). The CDR3 runs 15 residues. Trimming cost V 6 bases and J 1 base, with 15 bases left between them. CDR3 residues: CASSLRGRTNTEAFF. CDR3 nucleotide sequence: TGTGCCAGCAGCCTCAGGGGCAGGACGAACACTGAAGCTTTCTTT.

The chain combines TRBV4-2 with TRBJ2-7; 8 nucleotides agree with TRBD2. V was pared by 0 bases and J by 2 bases, with 6 bases of the junction left unmatched. Per the germline V gene, CDR1 is LGHNA and CDR2 is YNFKEQ. The CDR3 covers 16 residues. The CDR3 loop reads CASSQDPTGGAYEQYF. In DNA form, the CDR3 reads TGTGCCAGCAGCCAAGACCCGACCGGGGGGGCCTACGAGCAGTACTTC.

This clone was recorded only once. The J gene is TRBJ2-5, the V gene TRBV28; D perhaps matches TRBD1 (5 bases). The closer fit of TRBJ2-7 to the DNA end suggests the J call may be wrong. Germline CDR1 reads MDHEN; CDR2 reads SYDVKM. This CDR3 is 16 amino acids long. The CDR3 coding sequence is TGTGCCAGCAGTTCCCCTTATATCCAGGGTTCCTACGAGCAGTACTTC. Protein product: CASSSPYIQGSYEQYF.

This clone was counted between two and nine times. V and J are TRBV19 and TRBJ1-5; TRBD1 is a possible D gene (5 bases). The CDR3 consists of 13 residues. Germline values: CDR1 LNHDA, CDR2 SQIVND (reference sequence). V was trimmed by 4 bases and J by 14 bases, leaving 18 bases between them. CDR3 DNA: TGTGCCAGTAGTAACGCGGGAGGGGCCTCGGAGCATTTT. It encodes CASSNAGGASEHF.

This clone was counted a single time. V gene TRBV27 combines with J gene TRBJ1-5; 9 bases align to TRBD1. From germline, CDR1 is MNHEY and CDR2 SMNVEV (reference sequence). The V gene end was trimmed by 5 bases and the J gene end by 5 bases; junction bases not matched to a gene: 13. The CDR3 spans 17 residues. The DNA for the CDR3 is TGTGCCAGCAGTCCGAGTCCGGGACAGGGACCCTATCAGCCCCAGCATTTT. This codes for CASSPSPGQGPYQPQHF.